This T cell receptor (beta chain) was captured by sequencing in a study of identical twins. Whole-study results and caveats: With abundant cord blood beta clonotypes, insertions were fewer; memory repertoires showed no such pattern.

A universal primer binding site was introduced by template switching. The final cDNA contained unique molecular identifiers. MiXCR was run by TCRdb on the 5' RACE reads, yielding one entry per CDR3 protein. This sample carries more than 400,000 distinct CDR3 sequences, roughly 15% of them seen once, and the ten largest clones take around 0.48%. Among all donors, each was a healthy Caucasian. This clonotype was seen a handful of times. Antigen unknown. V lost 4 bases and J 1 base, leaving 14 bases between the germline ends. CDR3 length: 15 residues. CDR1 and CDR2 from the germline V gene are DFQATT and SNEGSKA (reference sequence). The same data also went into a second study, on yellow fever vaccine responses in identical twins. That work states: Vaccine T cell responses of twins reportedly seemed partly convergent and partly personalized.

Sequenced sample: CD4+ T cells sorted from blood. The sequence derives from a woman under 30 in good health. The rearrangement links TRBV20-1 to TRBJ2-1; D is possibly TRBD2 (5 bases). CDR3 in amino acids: CSANLQRASYNEQFF. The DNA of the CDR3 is TGCAGTGCTAACCTCCAGAGGGCTTCCTACAATGAGCAGTTCTTC.